This T cell receptor (beta chain) was recovered during a study of OX40 agonist ivuxolimab in advanced cancers. Overall study results and limits: Average numbers of expanded clones were greater in CD8+ T cells than in CD4+.

Method: immunoSEQ multiplex PCR; TCRdb's copy keeps in-frame clones and lacks some. The sample shows 30,000 to 40,000 clones, about nine tenths of them seen only once. On this clone itself: Its specificity is unknown.

This specimen was CD4+ or CD8+ T cells sorted from blood, taken in a trial of the OX40 agonist ivuxolimab. The clonotype originates from an adult with an advanced solid tumor such as melanoma, head and neck, liver or kidney cancer.

The CDR3 coding sequence is TGTGCCAGCAGTTACTCGGTGGCAAAAGAGACCCAGTACTTC. It is translated as CASSYSVAKETQYF. V gene TRBV6-5 combines with J gene TRBJ2-5, with D unclear. Trimming shortened V by 0 bases and J by 3 bases, and 8 bases separated the two germline ends. Per the germline V gene, CDR1 is MNHEY and CDR2 is SVGAGI. This CDR3 has 14 residues.